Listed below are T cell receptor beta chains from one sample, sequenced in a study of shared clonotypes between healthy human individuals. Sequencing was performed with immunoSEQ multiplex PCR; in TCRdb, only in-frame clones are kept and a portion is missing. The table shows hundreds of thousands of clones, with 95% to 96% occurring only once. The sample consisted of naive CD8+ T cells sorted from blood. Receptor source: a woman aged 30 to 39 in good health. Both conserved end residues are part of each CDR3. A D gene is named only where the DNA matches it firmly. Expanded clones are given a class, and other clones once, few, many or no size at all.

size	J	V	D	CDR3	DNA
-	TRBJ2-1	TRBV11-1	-	CASSSFPNEQFF	TGTGCCAGCAGCTCGTTCCCTAATGAGCAGTTCTTC
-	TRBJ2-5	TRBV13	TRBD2	CASSWGLAGEETQYF	TGTGCCAGCAGCTGGGGACTAGCGGGAGAAGAGACCCAGTACTTC
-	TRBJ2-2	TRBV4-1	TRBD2	CASSQTGTSGTRELFF	TGCGCCAGCAGCCAAACCGGGACTAGCGGGACCAGGGAGCTGTTTTTT
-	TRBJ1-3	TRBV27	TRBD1	CASRAGGGNTIYF	TGTGCCAGCAGGGCAGGGGGCGGAAACACCATATATTTT
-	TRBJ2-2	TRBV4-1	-	CASSPTGTGELFF	TGCGCCAGCAGCCCGACGGGGACCGGGGAGCTGTTTTTT
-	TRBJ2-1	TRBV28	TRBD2	CASSYLAGYYNEQFF	TGTGCCAGCAGCTACCTAGCGGGGTATTACAATGAGCAGTTCTTC
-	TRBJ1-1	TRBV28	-	CASSLPGTNTEAFF	TGTGCCAGCAGTTTACCGGGGACGAACACTGAAGCTTTCTTT
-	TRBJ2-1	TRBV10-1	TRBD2	CASSEEVSGSSYNEQFF	TGCGCCAGCAGTGAGGAAGTCAGCGGGAGCTCCTACAATGAGCAGTTCTTC
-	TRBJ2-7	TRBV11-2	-	CASSFGGSKYEQYF	TGTGCCAGCAGCTTTGGGGGTAGTAAATACGAGCAGTACTTC
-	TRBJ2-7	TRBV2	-	CASSGRSYEQYF	TGTGCCAGCAGTGGTCGTTCCTACGAGCAGTACTTC
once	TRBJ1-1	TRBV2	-	CASTGNTEAFF	TGTGCCAGCACCGGGAACACTGAAGCTTTCTTT
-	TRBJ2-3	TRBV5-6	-	CASSRSLGSSSTDTQYF	TGTGCCAGCAGCCGGAGTTTGGGGTCGTCTAGCACAGATACGCAGTATTTT